The 4 T cell receptor beta chains given below trace back to one sample, sequenced in a study of OX40 agonist ivuxolimab in advanced cancers. Assay used: immunoSEQ multiplex PCR; TCRdb lists only in-frame clones, some missing. The data show 70,000 to 90,000 clones, roughly 84% seen once. Sample: CD4+ or CD8+ T cells sorted from blood, taken in a trial of the OX40 agonist ivuxolimab. The source is an adult with an advanced solid tumor such as melanoma, head and neck, liver or kidney cancer.

This chain uses TRBV10-3 with TRBJ1-3; D gene ambiguous. Trimming removed 10 bases from V and 0 bases from J, with 10 bases in between. The V gene's germline CDR1 is ENHRY and CDR2 SYGVKD. This CDR3 has 13 residues. CDR3 region: CASKISSGNTIYF. Written as DNA, the CDR3 is TGTGCCAGCAAGATCTCCTCTGGAAACACCATATATTTT.

This chain connects TRBV6-1 to TRBJ1-1; no clear D gene. The CDR3 spans 14 residues. Trimming left V 2 bases short and J 5 bases short, with 12 bases between. Germline V gives CDR1 MNHNS, CDR2 SASEGT. CDR3 DNA: TGTGCCAGCAGTGAAAGGGCGAGAGGGACTGAAGCTTTCTTT. Its protein product is CASSERARGTEAFF.

This clone was picked up one time. DNA for the CDR3: TGCGCCAGCAGCCAAGGGAACGGGAGGGCCAAAAACATTCAGTACTTC. Translated: CASSQGNGRAKNIQYF. The rearrangement joins TRBV4-3 to TRBJ2-4; 7 bases are shared with TRBD2. Losses at the gene ends were 1 base for V and 1 base for J; bases not matched to a gene: 4. CDR1 is LGHNA, CDR2 YSLEER, per germline. This CDR3 has 16 residues.

The chain links TRBV19 to TRBJ1-1; 8 bases are shared with TRBD1. This CDR3 has 13 amino acids. V trimming: 5 bases; J trimming: 8 bases; junction bases outside the gene matches: 7. Germline CDR1 reads LNHDA; CDR2 reads SQIVND (reference sequence). CDR3 sequence reads: CASSLWGDREAFF. Here the CDR3 DNA reads TGTGCCAGTAGTCTCTGGGGGGACAGGGAAGCTTTCTTT.